This T cell receptor (beta chain) came from a study of shared clonotypes between healthy human individuals. At deep level, the assay was performed. Method: immunoSEQ multiplex PCR; TCRdb's copy keeps in-frame clones and lacks some. The table lists approximately 470,000 clones, more than 75% of them singletons, with 12% in the top ten. The receptor's source is a woman aged 35 to 49 in good health. Some clones in this sample may be carry-over from other donors' samples. Sample: PBMCs.

The CDR3 here is CAWTRDSTDTQYF. The CDR3 coding sequence is TGTGCCTGGACCCGGGACAGCACAGATACGCAGTATTTT. The V call is TRBV30, the J call TRBJ2-3, with D perhaps matching TRBD1 or TRBD2 (5 bases each). Germline V gene lookup returns CDR1 GTSNPN and CDR2 SVGIG (reference sequence). This CDR3 region has 13 residues. Between the trimmed V and J ends, which lost 4 bases and 0 bases, there was a span of 8 bases. Filled out from reference TRBV30 and TRBJ2-3, the complete variable domain reads SQTIHQWPATLVQPVGSPLSLECTVEGTSNPNLYWYRQAAGRGLQLLFYSVGIGQISSEVPQNLSASRPQDRQFILSSKKLLLSDSGFYLCAWTRDSTDTQYFGPGTRLTVL.